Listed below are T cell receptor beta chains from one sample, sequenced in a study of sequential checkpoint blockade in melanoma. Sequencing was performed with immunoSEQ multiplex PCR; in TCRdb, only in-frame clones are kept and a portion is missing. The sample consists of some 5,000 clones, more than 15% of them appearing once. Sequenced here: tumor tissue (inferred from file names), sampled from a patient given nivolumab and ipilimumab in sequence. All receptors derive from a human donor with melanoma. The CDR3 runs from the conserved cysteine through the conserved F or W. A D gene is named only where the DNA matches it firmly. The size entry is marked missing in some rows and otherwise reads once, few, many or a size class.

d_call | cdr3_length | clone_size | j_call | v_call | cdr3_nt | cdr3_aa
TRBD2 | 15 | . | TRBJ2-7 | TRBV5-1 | TGCGCCAGCAGCCGGACTAGCGGGGGGGCAAAAGAGCAGTACTTC | CASSRTSGGAKEQYF
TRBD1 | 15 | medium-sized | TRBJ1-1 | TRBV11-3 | TGTGCCAGCAGCTTTCGGACAGGGTTGAACACTGAAGCTTTCTTT | CASSFRTGLNTEAFF
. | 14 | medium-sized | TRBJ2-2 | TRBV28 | TGTGCCAGCAGTTTATGGGCCGCGCCCAGGGAGCTGTTTTTT | CASSLWAAPRELFF
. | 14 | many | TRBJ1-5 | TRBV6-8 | TGTGCCAGCAGTTACTTAGACAGTAATCAGCCCCAGCATTTT | CASSYLDSNQPQHF
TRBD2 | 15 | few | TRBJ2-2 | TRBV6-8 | TGTGCCAGCAGCAGACTAGCGGGGGGGGCCGGGGAGCTGTTTTTT | CASSRLAGGAGELFF
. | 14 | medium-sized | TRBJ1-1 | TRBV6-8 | TGTGCCAGCAGTGCCAGGGAGAGGAACACTGAAGCTTTCTTT | CASSARERNTEAFF
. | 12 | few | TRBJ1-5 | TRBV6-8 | TGTGCCAGCAGTGTGAGCAATCAGCCCCAGCATTTT | CASSVSNQPQHF
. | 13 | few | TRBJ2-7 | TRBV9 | TGTGCCAGCAGCGTAGGGACCCAGGGCGAGCAGTACTTC | CASSVGTQGEQYF
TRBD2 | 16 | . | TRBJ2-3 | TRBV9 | TGTGCCAGCAGCGGCGGGGCTAGCGGGTGGGGAGATACGCAGTATTTT | CASSGGASGWGDTQYF
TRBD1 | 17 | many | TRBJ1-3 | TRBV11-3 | TGTGCCAGCAGCCCCACCCGGACAGGGAAAACTGGAAACACCATATATTTT | CASSPTRTGKTGNTIYF
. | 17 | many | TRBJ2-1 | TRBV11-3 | TGTGCCAGCAGCCGCCGCGAGGGGCCCGTGGGGTACAATGAGCAGTTCTTC | CASSRREGPVGYNEQFF
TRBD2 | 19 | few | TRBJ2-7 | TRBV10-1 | TGCGCCAGCAGTGAGAACCTAGCGGGGCGCTCGGTTTACAACCACGAGCAGTACTTC | CASSENLAGRSVYNHEQYF
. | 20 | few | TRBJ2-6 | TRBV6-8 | TGTGCCACCTCGGACAGGGCCCCTGTAGCGGGTCGCTCTGGGGCCAACGTCCTGACTTTC | CATSDRAPVAGRSGANVLTF
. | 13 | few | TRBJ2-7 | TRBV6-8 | TGTGCCAGCAGTTACGCCCCCGGAGGTGAGCAGTACTTC | CASSYAPGGEQYF
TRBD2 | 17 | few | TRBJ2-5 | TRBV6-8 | TGTGCCAGCAGCCCTCTAGCGGGGGCGGGGTTCCAAGAGACCCAGTACTTC | CASSPLAGAGFQETQYF
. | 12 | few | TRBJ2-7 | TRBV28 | TGTGCCAGCAGTCGTCTAGAAGGGGAGCAGTACTTC | CASSRLEGEQYF
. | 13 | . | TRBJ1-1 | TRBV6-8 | TGTGCCAGCACCTATGGTGGAAACACTGAAGCTTTCTTT | CASTYGGNTEAFF
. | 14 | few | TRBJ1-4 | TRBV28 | TGTGCCAGCAGTCTAGGGGCTGGTAATGAAAAACTGTTTTTT | CASSLGAGNEKLFF
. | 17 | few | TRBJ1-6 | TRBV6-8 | TGTGCCAGCAGTTCCTCGGACGGAGGCGCCTATAATTCACCCCTCCACTTT | CASSSSDGGAYNSPLHF
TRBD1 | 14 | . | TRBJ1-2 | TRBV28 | TGTGCCAGCCGACCTCAGGGGGTCTTCTATGGCTACACCTTC | CASRPQGVFYGYTF
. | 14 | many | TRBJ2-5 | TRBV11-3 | TGTGCCAGCAGCTTAGACAGGGCCACCGAGACCCAGTACTTC | CASSLDRATETQYF
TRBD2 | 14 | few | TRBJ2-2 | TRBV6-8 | TGTGCCAGCAGTGAGCGGGGGGGCTTCGGGGAGCTGTTTTTT | CASSERGGFGELFF
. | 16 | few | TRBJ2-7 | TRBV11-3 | TGTGCCAGCAGCGGACCGCGTAGGGGCAGCTCCTACGAGCAGTACTTC | CASSGPRRGSSYEQYF
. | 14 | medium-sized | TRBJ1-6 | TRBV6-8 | TGTGCCAGCAGTTATGGGCCGGGTGGCTCACCCCTCCACTTT | CASSYGPGGSPLHF
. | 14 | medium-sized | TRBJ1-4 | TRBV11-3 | TGTGCCAGCAGCTCGGAGGGAGGGAGTGAAAAACTGTTTTTT | CASSSEGGSEKLFF
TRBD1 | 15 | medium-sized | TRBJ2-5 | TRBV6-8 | TGTGCCAGCACCGACGGATCCAGGGGGCCGGAGACCCAGTACTTC | CASTDGSRGPETQYF
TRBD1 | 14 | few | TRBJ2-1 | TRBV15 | TGTGCCACCAGCACCAGACAGGGTACGGATGAGCAGTTCTTC | CATSTRQGTDEQFF